This TCR beta chain was retrieved from a study of blood T cell repertoires in COVID-19. Study in general: Sources were T cells, B-cell-depleted T cells, or PBMCs; the material itself was cDNA or gDNA.

Authors' data handling: Cell counts per sample came from amplifying reference gene primers. The repertoire was sequenced with immunoSEQ multiplex PCR; TCRdb's copy has only in-frame clones and lacks some. That table is the source of V, J and clone size, and D and trimming were worked out from the DNA. The repertoire has about 190,000 clones, approximately 84% of them found once; the top ten carry around 3.5%. Sequenced material: PBMCs or T cells enriched from blood (not recorded which). This TCR was recovered from a woman in her 30s who had recovered from COVID-19.

The CDR3 region is CASSYSGSNQPQHF. The DNA of the CDR3 is TGTGCCAGCAGTTATTCAGGGAGCAATCAGCCCCAGCATTTT. The chain is built from TRBV27 and TRBJ1-5, with D perhaps matching TRBD1 (5 bases). The CDR3 totals 14 residues. CDR1 is MNHEY, CDR2 SMNVEV, per germline (reference sequence). V lost 4 bases, J lost 1 base, and 8 bases lay in between.